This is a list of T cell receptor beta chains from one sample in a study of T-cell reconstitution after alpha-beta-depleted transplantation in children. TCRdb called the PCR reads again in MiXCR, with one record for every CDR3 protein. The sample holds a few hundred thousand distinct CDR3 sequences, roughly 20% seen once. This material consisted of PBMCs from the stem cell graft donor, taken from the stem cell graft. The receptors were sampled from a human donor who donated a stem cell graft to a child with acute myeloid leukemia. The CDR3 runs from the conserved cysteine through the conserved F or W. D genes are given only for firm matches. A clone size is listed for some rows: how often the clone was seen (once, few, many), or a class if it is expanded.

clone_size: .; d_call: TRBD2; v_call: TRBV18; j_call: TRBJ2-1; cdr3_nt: TGTGCCAGCTCGGGGACTAGCGGAGGGGATGAGCAGTTCTTC; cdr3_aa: CASSGTSGGDEQFF
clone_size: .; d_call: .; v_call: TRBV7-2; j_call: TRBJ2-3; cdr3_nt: TGTGCCAGCAGCTCCTTTAGCACGGATACGCAGTATTTT; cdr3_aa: CASSSFSTDTQYF
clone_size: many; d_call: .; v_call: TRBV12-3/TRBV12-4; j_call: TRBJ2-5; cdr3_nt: TGTGCCAGCAGTTTAAGGCAGCAAGAGACCCAGTACTTC; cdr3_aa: CASSLRQQETQYF
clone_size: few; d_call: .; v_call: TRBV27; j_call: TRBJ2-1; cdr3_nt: TGTGCCAGCAGATCCCGGCAGTACAATGAGCAGTTCTTC; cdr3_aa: CASRSRQYNEQFF
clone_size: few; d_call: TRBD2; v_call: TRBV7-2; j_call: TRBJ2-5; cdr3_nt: TGTGCCAGCAGCTTAGCACGGGGGGGCGAGACCCAGTACTTC; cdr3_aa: CASSLARGGETQYF
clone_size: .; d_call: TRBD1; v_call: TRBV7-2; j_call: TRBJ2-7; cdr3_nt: TGTGCCAGCAGTCCCGGGACAGCGCAGTACTTC; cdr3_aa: CASSPGTAQYF
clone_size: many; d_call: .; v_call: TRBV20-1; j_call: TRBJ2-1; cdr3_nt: TGCAGTGCTAGACACAGCGGGACACAGTTCTTC; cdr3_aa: CSARHSGTQFF
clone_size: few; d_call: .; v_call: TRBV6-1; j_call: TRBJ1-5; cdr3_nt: TGTGCCAGCAGTGTGGCAGTCCAAGGGCCCCAGCATTTT; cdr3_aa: CASSVAVQGPQHF
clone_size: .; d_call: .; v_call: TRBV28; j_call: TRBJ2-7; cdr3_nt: TGTGCCAGCAGTCTCCCCGTGGGGAGCTACGAGCAGTACTTC; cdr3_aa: CASSLPVGSYEQYF
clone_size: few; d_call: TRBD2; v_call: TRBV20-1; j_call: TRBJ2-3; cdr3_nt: TGCAGTGCTAGAGACGTGAGCGGGAGGACTACTGCTAGCACAGATACGCAGTATTTT; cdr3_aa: CSARDVSGRTTASTDTQYF
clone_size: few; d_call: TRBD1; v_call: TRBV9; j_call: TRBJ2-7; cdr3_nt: TGTGCCAGCAGCGCCGGGACAGGGCCTCTTCAGCAGTACTTC; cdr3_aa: CASSAGTGPLQQYF
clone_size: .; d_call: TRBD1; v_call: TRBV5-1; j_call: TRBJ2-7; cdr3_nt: TGCGCCAGCAGCTCGGGACAGGGGGACTACGAGCAGTACTTC; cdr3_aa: CASSSGQGDYEQYF
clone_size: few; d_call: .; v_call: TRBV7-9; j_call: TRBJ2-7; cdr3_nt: TGTGCCAGCAGCTTAGAACACCACGAGCAGTACTTC; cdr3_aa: CASSLEHHEQYF
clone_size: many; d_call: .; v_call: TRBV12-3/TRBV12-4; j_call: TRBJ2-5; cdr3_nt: TGTGCCAGCAGTTTAGCTACAGGGTCGGGAAGGGAGACCCAGTACTTC; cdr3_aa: CASSLATGSGRETQYF
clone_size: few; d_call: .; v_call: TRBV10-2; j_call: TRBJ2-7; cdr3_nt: TGCGCCAGCAGTGATTTTCCCCCGAAGGCGACCGAGCAGTACTTC; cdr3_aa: CASSDFPPKATEQYF
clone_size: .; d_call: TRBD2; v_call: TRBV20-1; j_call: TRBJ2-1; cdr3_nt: TGCAGTGCGGAGACTAGCGGGACCTACAATGAGCAGTTCTTC; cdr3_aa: CSAETSGTYNEQFF
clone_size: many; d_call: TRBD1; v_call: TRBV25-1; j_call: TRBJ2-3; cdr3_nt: TGTGCCAGCAGTGAACTAGACAGGGGTTCATCAGATACGCAGTATTTT; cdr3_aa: CASSELDRGSSDTQYF
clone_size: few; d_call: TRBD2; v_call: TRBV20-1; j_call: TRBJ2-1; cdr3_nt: TGCAGTTCTCTGAGCGGGGCCTCCTACAATGAGCAGTTCTTC; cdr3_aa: CSSLSGASYNEQFF
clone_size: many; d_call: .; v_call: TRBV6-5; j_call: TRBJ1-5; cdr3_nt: TGTGCCAGCAGTTACCAAAGGAGCAATCAGCCCCAGCATTTT; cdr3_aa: CASSYQRSNQPQHF
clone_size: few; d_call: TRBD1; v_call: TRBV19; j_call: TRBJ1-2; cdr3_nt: TGTGCCGTATACAAGGGACAGGGGACTTCTAACTATGGCTACACCTTC; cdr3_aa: CAVYKGQGTSNYGYTF
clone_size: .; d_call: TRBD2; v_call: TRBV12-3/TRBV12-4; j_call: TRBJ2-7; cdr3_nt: TGTGCCAGCAGTTTGAGCGGGATAGTCTCCGAGCAGTACTTC; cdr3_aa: CASSLSGIVSEQYF
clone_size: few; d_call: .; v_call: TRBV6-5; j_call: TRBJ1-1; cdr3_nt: TGTGCCAGCAGTTACTCGGCAGGGAACACTGAAGCTTTCTTT; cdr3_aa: CASSYSAGNTEAFF
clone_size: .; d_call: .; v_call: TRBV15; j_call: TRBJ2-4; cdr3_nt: TGTGCCACCAGCAGAGCGAGGAACATTCAGTACTTC; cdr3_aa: CATSRARNIQYF
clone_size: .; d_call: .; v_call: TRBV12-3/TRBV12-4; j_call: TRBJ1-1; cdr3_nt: TGTGCCAGCACTTCGGTCGTCGCGAGCGAAGCTTTCTTT; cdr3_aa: CASTSVVASEAFF